This TCR beta chain derives from a study of CXCR3-negative and CXCR3-positive naive CD8 T cells. Study in general: The study obtained 130 million to 150 million TRB reads, about 1.5 +/- 0.3 million per library.

The study made its TRB cDNA libraries by 5' RACE, adding UMI labels. For each CDR3 protein, TCRdb gives one entry from its re-call of the 5' RACE reads, without DNA. This sample contains nearly 110,000 distinct CDR3 sequences. The CDR3 sequence is 14 residues long. Germline V CDR1 and CDR2: SQVTM, ANQGSEA. Findings and limits, study-wide: Diversity was high in both naive subsets and much lower in memory cells. CXCR3-expressing naive cells carried TRB CDR3s more hydrophobic than those of CXCR3-negative naive cells. TRB CDR3 properties were used to infer TCR strength, and surface CD5 was comparable between naive subsets.

Details on this clonotype: Antigen specificity is unknown.

Among CD8+ T cells, naive ones were CD45RO-CCR7+CD27+CD95-. The chain carries TRBV29-1 and TRBJ2-1; TCRdb proposes TRBD2, but this gene call is untestable without DNA. This TCR was sampled from a human donor in good health. Some clones in this sample may be carry-over from other donors' samples. The sample comprised naive CXCR3+ CD8+ T cells from blood. Subset given: CD45RO-CCR7+CD27+CD95- naive CD8+ T cells expressing CXCR3 (TNR3+). The CDR3 sequence: CSAPVSSGGNEQFF.